The 28 T cell receptor beta chains below all came from one sample that was sequenced in a study of blood T cell repertoires in COVID-19. The protocol was immunoSEQ multiplex PCR, while the TCRdb copy is restricted to in-frame clones and leaves out a portion. Found here are more than 250,000 clones, 80% to 90% of them singletons; the top ten hold roughly a tenth. The sequenced sample was PBMCs or T cells enriched from blood (not recorded which). These receptors originate from a woman aged 18-29 years who had recovered from COVID-19.

The genes are TRBV19 and TRBJ1-1; no firm D call. In germline, CDR1 is LNHDA, CDR2 SQIVND (reference sequence). Trimming took off 8 bases at V and 1 base at J, with 14 bases between the two ends. CDR3 length: 14 residues. CDR3 in amino acids: CASFSGWRNTEAFF. The CDR3 DNA is TGTGCCAGTTTCTCAGGTTGGCGGAACACTGAAGCTTTCTTT.

V is TRBV5-1 and J is TRBJ1-2, with 9 bases identical to TRBD1. Germline-derived CDR1 and CDR2 are SGHRS and YFSETQ. The CDR3 runs 15 residues. V shed 4 bases and J 2 bases; nucleotides not matched to a gene: 6. The CDR3: CASSLTQGANYGYTF. Here the CDR3 DNA reads TGCGCCAGCAGCCTAACACAGGGGGCGAACTATGGCTACACCTTC.

The CDR3 DNA is TGTGCCACCGCCAATACAGTTTACTCTGGAAACACCATATATTTT. Encoded protein: CATANTVYSGNTIYF. The genes are TRBV7-8 and TRBJ1-3, with D unclear. In germline, CDR1 is SGHVS, CDR2 FQNEAQ. V was pared by 10 bases and J by 0 bases, with 16 bases between. CDR3 size: 15 residues.

This chain connects TRBV18 to TRBJ1-3, with TRBD1 as a possible D gene (5 bases). This CDR3 is built from 15 residues. CDR1 and CDR2 (germline): KGHSH, LQKENI. With 5 bases removed from V and 4 bases from J, the gap between germline ends came to 15 bases. Written as DNA, the CDR3 is TGTGCCAGCTCAGACGGCTCGGGGGTAGGAAACACCATATATTTT. Encoded protein: CASSDGSGVGNTIYF.

The rearrangement uses TRBV7-2 and TRBJ2-5, with a weak D call TRBD2 (5 bases). Germline values: CDR1 SGHTA, CDR2 FQGNSA. Trimming left V 0 bases short and J 7 bases short, with 15 bases between. The CDR3 is made up of 15 amino acids. The CDR3 sequence: CASSLALAPIGTQYF. The CDR3 DNA sequence: TGTGCCAGCAGCTTAGCGCTAGCCCCTATCGGGACCCAGTACTTC.

The chain combines TRBV3-1 (or the pseudogene TRBV3-2) with TRBJ1-2, with D uncertain. The germline V gene encodes CDR1 LGHDT and CDR2 YNNKEL (reference sequence). V was clipped by 1 base and J by 8 bases, with 8 bases between them. The CDR3 runs to 12 residues. The CDR3 loop reads CASSQGFSGYTF. As DNA, the CDR3 is TGTGCCAGCAGCCAAGGATTTAGCGGCTACACCTTC.

The genes are TRBV9 and TRBJ1-1; a possible D gene is TRBD1 (6 bases). Germline values: CDR1 SGDLS, CDR2 YYNGEE. The CDR3 length is 13 residues. Trimming pared 0 bases from V and 11 bases from J, leaving 14 bases between. The CDR3 reads CASSVDVGGLAFF. The CDR3 bases are TGTGCCAGCAGCGTAGACGTGGGGGGGCTTGCTTTCTTT.

This chain uses TRBV3-1 (or the pseudogene TRBV3-2) with TRBJ2-3, with 8 bases that match TRBD2. Trimming took 1 base from V and 4 from J; bases not matched to a gene: 4. This CDR3 has 15 residues. Per the germline V gene, CDR1 is LGHDT and CDR2 is YNNKEL (reference sequence). CDR3 DNA: TGTGCCAGCAGCCAAGCTAGCGGGTATGCAGATACGCAGTATTTT. Encoded protein: CASSQASGYADTQYF.

This chain uses TRBV7-5 with TRBJ2-5; TRBD1, the table's D call, lacks a check against the DNA. TRBV7-5 is shown as a pseudogene. This CDR3 has 16 residues. The CDR3 nucleotides read TGTGCCAGAAGCTTACCGAAAGACAGGTGCGTGAAGACCCAGTACTTC. It yields the protein CARSLPKDRCVKTQYF.

In nucleotides, the CDR3 is TGCGCCAGCAGCTTGGAAGGGACAGCAAATGAGCAGTTCTTC. Protein product: CASSLEGTANEQFF. V gene TRBV5-1 combines with J gene TRBJ2-1; 7 bases align to TRBD1. Germline values: CDR1 SGHRS, CDR2 YFSETQ. The length of the CDR3 is 14 residues. The J segment lost 7 bases and the V segment lost 0 bases, leaving 4 bases of the junction unmatched.

This rearrangement joins TRBV2 to TRBJ1-6; perhaps TRBD1 as D (6 bases). The germline V gene has CDR1 SNHLY and CDR2 FYNNEI. The CDR3 totals 15 residues. Trimming removed 1 base at V and 7 bases at J, with 11 bases between. This CDR3 reads CASSEGTEFNSPLHF. CDR3 DNA sequence: TGTGCCAGCAGTGAAGGGACAGAGTTCAATTCACCCCTCCACTTT.

The chain joins TRBV28 to TRBJ2-5; 9 bases agree with TRBD1. The germline V gene encodes CDR1 MDHEN and CDR2 SYDVKM. V was clipped by 4 bases and J by 3 bases; unmatched bases: 3. The CDR3 runs to 14 residues. The CDR3 sequence is CASSSGQGKETQYF. CDR3 DNA: TGTGCCAGCAGTTCGGGACAGGGAAAAGAGACCCAGTACTTC. The full variable domain, in which reference TRBV28 and TRBJ2-5 provide the parts outside the CDR3, is DVKVTQSSRYLVKRTGEKVFLECVQDMDHENMFWYRQDPGLGLRLIYFSYDVKMKEKGDIPEGYSVSREKKERFSLILESASTNQTSMYLCASSSGQGKETQYFGPGTRLLVL.

V gene TRBV19 combines with J gene TRBJ1-5; D might be TRBD1 (5 bases). The V end was cut by 9 bases, the J end by 11 bases, with 20 bases between. The germline V gene has CDR1 LNHDA and CDR2 SQIVND (reference sequence). The CDR3 has 13 amino acids. DNA of the CDR3: TGTGCCAGCCAAGGGGATGCCCTTCGGGCCCAGCATTTT. Translation: CASQGDALRAQHF.

This chain links TRBV24-1 with TRBJ2-7; TRBD1 agrees at 7 bases. Germline CDR1 KGHDR, CDR2 SFDVKD. The CDR3 contains 15 residues. V lost 4 bases, J lost 5 bases, and 10 bases stayed unmatched. The CDR3 protein is CATSETTGPEDEQYF. The DNA for the CDR3 is TGTGCCACCAGTGAGACGACAGGGCCCGAGGACGAGCAGTACTTC.

This clone was counted a single time. The chain has TRBV3-1 (or the pseudogene TRBV3-2) and TRBJ2-7, with 10 bases lining up with TRBD1. CDR1 LGHDT and CDR2 YNNKEL come from the germline V gene (reference sequence). The CDR3 has 13 residues. V trimming: 5 bases; J trimming: 7 bases; junction bases outside the gene matches: 5. The CDR3 spells CASSGTGDMEQYF. CDR3 DNA: TGTGCCAGCAGCGGGACAGGGGACATGGAGCAGTACTTC.

The chain uses TRBV5-1 and TRBJ1-6; the match to TRBD1 covers 12 bases. V gave up 3 bases and J gave up 9 bases; unmatched junction bases: 7. The germline CDR1 and CDR2 sequences are SGHRS and YFSETQ. This CDR3 spans 16 amino acids. The CDR3 loop is CASSWSGQGASSPLHF. The CDR3 DNA follows: TGCGCCAGCAGCTGGTCGGGACAGGGGGCAAGTTCACCCCTCCACTTT. Full variable domain (outside the CDR3, taken from reference TRBV5-1 and TRBJ1-6): KAGVTQTPRYLIKTRGQQVTLSCSPISGHRSVSWYQQTPGQGLQFLFEYFSETQRNKGNFPGRFSGRQFSNSRSEMNVSTLELGDSALYLCASSWSGQGASSPLHFGNGTRLTVT.

This chain links TRBV5-1 with TRBJ2-1; 10 bases agree with TRBD2. The CDR3 has 17 amino acids. Germline V gene data show CDR1 as SGHRS and CDR2 as YFSETQ. V was pared by 6 bases and J by 9 bases, with 18 bases of the junction left unmatched. CDR3 region: CASKHPPAGGRLGEQFF. CDR3 nucleotide sequence: TGCGCCAGCAAACATCCCCCAGCGGGGGGGCGGCTTGGTGAGCAGTTCTTC.

The J gene is TRBJ2-7, the V gene TRBV4-2; a weak D match, TRBD1 (6 bases). CDR1 and CDR2 (germline): LGHNA, YNFKEQ. With 4 bases removed from V and 1 base from J, the gap between germline ends came to 20 bases. This CDR3 spans 17 amino acids. CDR3 bases: TGTGCCAGCAGCCCCCAGGGGCTAGCTATGGGGTCCTACGAGCAGTACTTC. Its protein is CASSPQGLAMGSYEQYF.

The gene calls are TRBV7-9 and TRBJ1-5, with D possibly being TRBD1 (6 bases). This CDR3 spans 14 amino acids. The germline CDR1 and CDR2 sequences are SEHNR and FQNEAQ (reference sequence). Trimming removed 5 bases at V and 6 bases at J, with 14 bases between. The CDR3 nucleotides read TGTGCCAGCAGCGTTGACAGGCCGGGTCAGCCCCAGCATTTT. This encodes CASSVDRPGQPQHF.

The rearrangement joins TRBV11-2 to TRBJ2-5; 8 bases fit TRBD2. CDR1 and CDR2 from the germline V gene are SGHAT and FQNNGV. V lost 1 base, J lost 4 bases, and 2 bases stayed unmatched. The CDR3 is made up of 14 amino acids. CDR3 bases: TGTGCCAGCAGCTTAGGCGGGGGGCCAGAGACCCAGTACTTC. Translation: CASSLGGGPETQYF.

The rearrangement joins TRBV2 to TRBJ1-6, with 10 bases lining up with TRBD1. The CDR3 contains 15 residues. Trimming removed 6 bases from V and 8 bases from J; junction bases left unmatched: 7. CDR1 SNHLY and CDR2 FYNNEI come from the germline V gene. For the CDR3, the DNA is TGTGCCAGCAGCACCCGGGACAGGGGAGATTCACCCCTCCACTTT. Translating gives CASSTRDRGDSPLHF.

This clone is a singleton in its sample. The gene calls are TRBV2 and TRBJ2-1, with D maybe TRBD2 (5 bases). Deletions cut 6 bases from V and 8 bases from J, with 14 bases between. CDR1 and CDR2 (germline): SNHLY, FYNNEI. The CDR3 runs 13 residues. CDR3 residues: CASRDSGDDEQFF. The CDR3 DNA sequence: TGTGCCAGCAGGGACTCCGGGGATGATGAGCAGTTCTTC.

This clone was counted between two and nine times. This rearrangement joins TRBV30 to TRBJ1-6; 7 bases are shared with TRBD1. CDR3 length: 14 residues. Germline V lookup: CDR1 GTSNPN, CDR2 SVGIG (reference sequence). J lost 9 bases, V lost 0 bases, and 5 bases had no gene match. Here the CDR3 reads CAWSVRGHFSPLHF. As DNA, the CDR3 is TGTGCCTGGAGTGTAAGGGGGCACTTTTCACCCCTCCACTTT.

The chain combines TRBV28 with TRBJ2-5; TRBD2 agrees at 13 bases. From germline, CDR1 is MDHEN and CDR2 SYDVKM. The CDR3 is made up of 17 amino acids. J was trimmed by 5 bases and V by 1 base; bases with no gene match: 7. CDR3 residues: CASSLSTSGRRGETQYF. CDR3 coding DNA: TGTGCCAGCAGTTTATCGACTAGCGGGAGGAGGGGGGAGACCCAGTACTTC.

V and J are TRBV7-3 and TRBJ1-6, with a possible D match to TRBD1 (6 bases). Trimming cost V 2 bases and J 7 bases, with 12 bases left between them. CDR3 length equals 15 residues. Per germline, CDR1 SGHTA and CDR2 FQGTGA. DNA for the CDR3: TGTGCCAGCAGCTTATACTCCGGACAGAATTCACCCCTCCACTTT. This sequence encodes CASSLYSGQNSPLHF. Supplemented by reference TRBV7-3 and TRBJ1-6, the full variable domain reads GAGVSQTPSNKVTEKGKYVELRCDPISGHTALYWYRQSLGQGPEFLIYFQGTGAADDSGLPNDRFFAVRPEGSVSTLKIQRTERGDSAVYLCASSLYSGQNSPLHFGNGTRLTVT.

The CDR3 protein is CASSQTGDQPQHF. The CDR3 DNA follows: TGTGCCAGCAGTCAGACAGGGGACCAGCCCCAGCATTTT. The chain employs TRBV12-3 or TRBV12-4 and TRBJ1-5; 8 nucleotides line up with TRBD1. Trimming cost V 5 bases and J 7 bases; bases outside gene matches: 4. This CDR3 has 13 amino acids.

The chain carries TRBV6-5 and TRBJ1-1, with D perhaps TRBD1 (6 bases). CDR1 is MNHEY, CDR2 SVGAGI, per germline. The CDR3 spans 15 residues. The ends were cut back, 4 bases at V and 1 base at J, with 13 bases in the middle. In nucleotides, the CDR3 is TGTGCCAGCAGTTCGATGGGACAAAGGAACACTGAAGCTTTCTTT. This translates into CASSSMGQRNTEAFF.

The gene calls are TRBV24-1 and TRBJ2-1; D is unclear. The V gene lost 3 bases and the J gene lost 3 bases, with 23 bases spanning the gap. CDR3 length equals 19 residues. The germline gives CDR1 KGHDR, CDR2 SFDVKD. CDR3 amino acids: CATSDRTASPQAYYNEQFF. The CDR3 DNA follows: TGTGCCACCAGTGATCGAACGGCCTCCCCCCAGGCGTACTACAATGAGCAGTTCTTC.